This T cell receptor (beta chain) was observed in a study of post-analysis software for immune sequencing data. Study summary: The disease courses covered relapsing-remitting, secondary progressive and progressive-relapsing multiple sclerosis. Study-wide points: About 5 TRBV segments appeared more often in patients than in controls, and TRBV5-6, TRBV5-1 and TRBV20-1 were among these. The F measure placed samples prepared in the same batch into strongly shared clusters. When compared against controls, multiple sclerosis patients showed significantly lower normalized Chao1 diversity.

With regard to this clonotype: Its specificity is unknown.

cDNA libraries of TCR beta carried unique molecular identifiers. When about 0.95 to 10 million T cells were used, they gave about 550,000 cDNA molecules. TCRdb passed the PCR reads through MiXCR, listing each CDR3 protein once. The table lists roughly 800,000 distinct CDR3 sequences, roughly 30% of them singletons. V lost 8 bases to trimming and J lost 4 bases, with 15 bases between them. This CDR3 has 13 amino acids. Per germline, CDR1 MDHEN and CDR2 SYDVKM. This rearrangement joins TRBV28 to TRBJ2-7; tentatively, D is TRBD2 (6 bases). The material sequenced was blood. This TCR derives from a girl aged 10 to 17 with multiple sclerosis. CDR3 DNA: TGTGCCAGCCGAATGGGGGGTAGGTACGAGCAGTACTTC. Residues: CASRMGGRYEQYF.